This TCR beta chain derives from a study of beta chain features in type 1 diabetes. General study points: More deletions and fewer insertions at VDJ junctions were seen in type 1 diabetes patients.

Points on this clone: No antigen is known for it.

Germline V gene sequence: CDR1 MNHEY, CDR2 SMNVEV (reference sequence). J was trimmed by 0 bases and V by 5 bases; bases with no gene match: 5. The CDR3 runs to 15 residues. Expressed TCRB transcripts were sequenced, since all the RNA that had been isolated was reverse transcribed. Method: immunoSEQ multiplex PCR; TCRdb's copy keeps in-frame clones and lacks some. Here the sample spans 450,000 or so clones, over 10% being singletons. Sequenced sample: naive CD4+ T cells from blood. This clonotype was sampled from a woman aged 18-29 years in good health. The rearrangement uses TRBV27 and TRBJ2-7; 9 positions agree with TRBD1. As DNA, the CDR3 is TGTGCCAGCAGTCCCGGGACAGGGCTCTCCTACGAGCAGTACTTC. Amino acid sequence: CASSPGTGLSYEQYF.